Given below is one TCR beta chain in context. Its antigen is not known. This specimen belongs to a study of CD8 T cells in ankylosing spondylitis. Using quantitative 5'-RACE with molecular barcodes, the authors made TCR beta libraries. One entry per CDR3 protein results from TCRdb running MiXCR on the 5' RACE reads. This table holds some 840,000 distinct CDR3 sequences, approximately 12% found once. General study points: Seemingly characteristic of ankylosing spondylitis blood was a TCR beta motif consisting of about 8 highly homologous variants. Significant enrichment of disease-linked clones was reportedly seen in matched ankylosing spondylitis synovial fluid.

Per the germline V gene, CDR1 is SGHNT and CDR2 is YENEEA. V was trimmed by 1 base and J by 0 bases, leaving 8 bases between them. This CDR3 comprises 15 residues. Specimen: blood, either unsorted or a sorted T cell fraction (not recorded which). The chain is built from TRBV11-3 and TRBJ2-3; D unresolved. The sequence was collected from a male donor with ankylosing spondylitis. CDR3 protein: CASSLGDWSTDTQYF. CDR3 sequence (DNA): TGTGCCAGCAGCTTAGGTGACTGGAGCACAGATACGCAGTATTTT.